This TCR beta chain is drawn from a study of T cell responses to AZD1222 COVID-19 vaccine. CDR1 and CDR2 (germline): LNHDA, SQIVND (reference sequence). This CDR3 has 15 residues. The V and J ends lost 5 bases and 6 bases, in that order; junction bases with no gene match: 9. Profiled with immunoSEQ multiplex PCR; TCRdb holds only in-frame clones, not every one. Of about 99,000 clones in the sample, roughly 91% were seen once. The gene calls are TRBV19 and TRBJ1-5; TRBD1 agrees at 8 bases. This specimen consisted of peripheral blood, obtained on day 0 of AZD1222 vaccination. The sequence was obtained from an adult in good health. CDR3: CASSWAQGASQPQHF. Here the CDR3 DNA reads TGTGCCAGTAGTTGGGCCCAGGGGGCGAGTCAGCCCCAGCATTTT.